The entry below gives a single T cell receptor (beta chain) sequence along with its context. No antigen is known for it. The lymph nodes were axillary draining lymph nodes from breast cancer patients. This record belongs to a study of breast tumors, draining lymph nodes, adjacent tissues. The study's findings and limits: Compared with lymph nodes, tumors were less diverse; compared with nontumor tissue, more. Data only fit, rather than demonstrated, lymph node origin of most tumor T cells.

Each CDR3 protein gets one entry after TCRdb re-called the multiplex PCR reads with MiXCR. This table holds 170,000 or so distinct CDR3 sequences, roughly 30% found once. Germline V gene data show CDR1 as SNHLY and CDR2 as FYNNEI. This CDR3 spans 13 amino acids. This receptor was taken from a female donor with breast cancer. Some clones in this sample may be carry-over from other donors' samples. The sample was axillary lymph node tissue. This chain uses TRBV2 with TRBJ2-3; perhaps TRBD2 as D (6 bases). CDR3 coding DNA: TGTGCTAGGGACTGGCTGACCACAGATACGCAGTATTTT. This codes for CARDWLTTDTQYF.